This T cell receptor beta chain was recorded in a study of T cells in Graves' hyperthyroidism and ophthalmopathy. About the study: Before any treatment, at initial diagnosis, peripheral blood was collected.

With 1 base removed from V and 0 bases from J, the gap between germline ends came to 13 bases. The length of the CDR3 is 17 residues. Germline V lookup: CDR1 SGHVS, CDR2 FNYEAQ. RNA transcripts gave rise to amplified TCR beta CDR3 regions. When the TCR CDR3 underwent first-round RT-PCR, the HTBI primer set was used. TCRdb reanalysed the multiplex PCR reads using MiXCR and keeps one entry per CDR3 protein. This table holds 300,000 to 400,000 distinct CDR3 sequences, under 25% found once. Absence of ophthalmopathy progression within 18 months defined stable Graves' hyperthyroidism. The patients, who ranged from 18 to 65 in age, presented with newly diagnosed hyperthyroidism lasting under 2 months. Pregnant or lactating patients were excluded, as were those with uncontrolled infection or other autoimmune disease. This clonotype was recorded a few times.

Sequences were obtained from blood. The rearrangement links TRBV7-6 to TRBJ1-5; no clear D. The receptor's source is a woman between 45 and 60 years old with Graves' hyperthyroidism. The DNA for the CDR3 is TGTGCCAGCAGCTTAGTCGTGTCGGATGTTAGCAATCAGCCCCAGCATTTT. Protein: CASSLVVSDVSNQPQHF.